A single sample is the source of the 20 T cell receptor beta chains below, sequenced in a study of T cells after posttransplantation cyclophosphamide. Using immunoSEQ multiplex PCR, the repertoire was profiled, and TCRdb retains in-frame clones only, with some absent. Captured here are more than 30,000 clones, none seen once; the top ten comprise approximately 1.3%. Sequencing was carried out using PBMCs. The receptors here all came from a girl aged 10 to 17 in good health, CMV-negative, and a related stem cell transplant donor.

This clone was seen a few times. The genes are TRBV28 and TRBJ2-5, with D perhaps matching TRBD2 (5 bases). Trimming pared 7 bases from V and 1 base from J, leaving 13 bases between. The CDR3 loop spans 14 amino acids. Germline loops: CDR1 MDHEN, CDR2 SYDVKM. In nucleotides, the CDR3 is TGTGCCAGCAAGGGCGGAGGACTCCAAGAGACCCAGTACTTC. Encoded protein: CASKGGGLQETQYF.

This clone has a count of ten or more. The rearrangement joins TRBV18 to TRBJ2-6; TRBD1 agrees at 7 bases. The CDR3 is 19 residues long. With 0 bases clipped from V and 0 bases from J, the junction kept 8 bases outside the gene matches. Germline lookup yields CDR1 KGHSH and CDR2 LQKENI. CDR3 protein: CASSPPRTGPHSGANVLTF. In DNA form, the CDR3 reads TGTGCCAGCTCACCACCCCGGACAGGACCCCACTCTGGGGCCAACGTCCTGACTTTC.

This clone was observed at least ten times. The chain is built from TRBV5-1 and TRBJ2-2; a weak D match, TRBD1 (5 bases). CDR1 SGHRS and CDR2 YFSETQ come from the germline V gene. The CDR3 contains 15 residues. With 4 bases removed from V and 2 bases from J, the gap between germline ends came to 12 bases. CDR3 nucleotide sequence: TGCGCCAGCAGCCCCACGACAGCAAACACCGGGGAGCTGTTTTTT. Translating it yields CASSPTTANTGELFF.

The chain couples TRBV30 to TRBJ2-7, with TRBD2 matching over 13 bases. J gave up 0 bases and V 6 bases, and 8 bases lay outside the gene matches. From germline, CDR1 is GTSNPN and CDR2 SVGIG (reference sequence). The CDR3 runs to 16 residues. CDR3 protein: CACSGTSGISSYEQYF. CDR3 sequence (DNA): TGTGCCTGTTCAGGGACTAGCGGGATTAGCTCCTACGAGCAGTACTTC.

This clone was seen many times. The V call is TRBV5-4, the J call TRBJ2-7, with D uncertain. The CDR3 is 15 residues long. CDR1 is SGHNT and CDR2 is YYREEE in the germline V gene (reference sequence). V gave up 0 bases and J gave up 3 bases, with 13 bases separating them. Here the CDR3 reads CASSLGSGSGYEQYF. The CDR3 nucleotides are TGTGCCAGCAGCTTGGGGTCGGGTTCGGGCTACGAGCAGTACTTC. Using reference TRBV5-4 and TRBJ2-7 for the parts outside the CDR3, the full variable domain is ETGVTQSPTHLIKTRGQQVTLRCSSQSGHNTVSWYQQALGQGPQFIFQYYREEENGRGNFPPRFSGLQFPNYSSELNVNALELDDSALYLCASSLGSGSGYEQYFGPGTRLTVT.

This clone was seen at least ten times. Here the CDR3 DNA reads TGTGCCAGTAGCTGGGGGGAACAAGAGACCCAGTACTTC. Translating it yields CASSWGEQETQYF. The V call is TRBV19, the J call TRBJ2-5, with D perhaps matching TRBD2 (6 bases). This CDR3 is 13 amino acids long. V was clipped by 6 bases and J by 2 bases, with 10 bases between them. Germline CDR1 is LNHDA and CDR2 is SQIVND (reference sequence).

This clone was observed a few times. This chain uses TRBV29-1 with TRBJ2-1; 8 bases match TRBD2. The junction had 13 bases not matched to a gene; V was cut back by 4 bases and J by 5 bases. This CDR3 comprises 16 residues. Germline CDR1 SQVTM, CDR2 ANQGSEA. The CDR3 protein is CSVAPISGGLNNEQFF. As DNA, the CDR3 is TGCAGCGTTGCACCTATTTCGGGGGGGCTCAACAATGAGCAGTTCTTC.

This clone was counted a few times. The chain has TRBV5-1 and TRBJ2-4; weak D call: TRBD2 (5 bases). V was shortened by 1 base and J by 7 bases, with 9 bases between the two germline ends. Germline values: CDR1 SGHRS, CDR2 YFSETQ. The CDR3 loop spans 13 amino acids. Here the CDR3 DNA reads TGCGCCAGCAGCTTGTTACTAGAGAACATTCAGTACTTC. Protein: CASSLLLENIQYF. Full variable domain (missing parts from reference TRBV5-1 and TRBJ2-4): KAGVTQTPRYLIKTRGQQVTLSCSPISGHRSVSWYQQTPGQGLQFLFEYFSETQRNKGNFPGRFSGRQFSNSRSEMNVSTLELGDSALYLCASSLLLENIQYFGAGTRLSVL.

At least ten counts were recorded for this clone. The gene calls are TRBV5-4 and TRBJ2-1; 13 bases match TRBD2. CDR3 size: 15 residues. Germline values: CDR1 SGHNT, CDR2 YYREEE (reference sequence). V shed 0 bases and J 8 bases; nucleotides not matched to a gene: 2. DNA for the CDR3: TGTGCCAGCAGCTTGGGGACTAGCGGGAGCTATGAGCAGTTCTTC. Amino acid sequence: CASSLGTSGSYEQFF.

This clone was found many times. The chain combines TRBV6-5 with TRBJ2-1, with a tentative D call TRBD1 (5 bases). From germline, CDR1 is MNHEY and CDR2 SVGAGI. The CDR3 sequence is 14 residues long. Trimming removed 5 bases from V and 7 bases from J, with 15 bases in between. In nucleotides, the CDR3 is TGTGCCAGCAGTCCAATTGACAGATTTAATGAGCAGTTCTTC. Translation: CASSPIDRFNEQFF.

This clone was picked up many times. This chain links TRBV4-1 with TRBJ1-2; no clear D. The V gene lost 4 bases and the J gene lost 4 bases, with 13 bases spanning the gap. CDR3 length equals 14 residues. Germline V lookup: CDR1 MGHRA, CDR2 YSYEKL. This chain's CDR3 is CASSPTEHLYGYTF. CDR3 sequence (DNA): TGCGCCAGCAGCCCGACTGAGCACCTCTATGGCTACACCTTC.

In this sample, this clone turned up many times. CDR3 in amino acids: CASSIWTTQETQYF. The CDR3 nucleotides read TGTGCCAGTAGTATCTGGACAACCCAAGAGACCCAGTACTTC. The rearrangement uses TRBV19 and TRBJ2-5; weak D call: TRBD1 (5 bases). V lost 3 bases, J lost 1 base, and 9 bases lay in between. The CDR3 runs 14 residues. The V gene's germline CDR1 is LNHDA and CDR2 SQIVND (reference sequence).

At least ten counts were recorded for this clone. This chain joins TRBV7-7 and TRBJ2-2, with D uncertain. Germline assignment: CDR1 SSHAT and CDR2 FNYEAQ (reference sequence). This CDR3 has 12 amino acids. V was pared by 4 bases and J by 5 bases, with 5 bases between. The CDR3 sequence: CASSSPTGELFF. The CDR3 DNA reads TGTGCCAGCAGCTCCCCGACCGGGGAGCTGTTTTTT.

This clone occurred a few times. This chain links TRBV15 with TRBJ2-1; D remains ambiguous. V was shortened by 5 bases and J by 4 bases, with 18 bases between the two germline ends. This CDR3 spans 16 amino acids. CDR1 is LNHNV and CDR2 is YYDKDF in the germline V gene (reference sequence). CDR3 sequence: CATSLSLLDRYNEQFF. CDR3 DNA: TGTGCCACCAGCCTCTCACTCCTAGACCGGTACAATGAGCAGTTCTTC.

The chain employs TRBV2 and TRBJ2-5, with 9 bases that match TRBD2. This CDR3 comprises 11 residues. Looked up from germline, CDR1 is SNHLY and CDR2 is FYNNEI. With V trimmed by 7 bases and J by 9 bases, 3 bases remained unmatched. The DNA for the CDR3 is TGTGCCAGCAACAGCGGGGGGCCCCAGTACTTC. This translates into CASNSGGPQYF.

The CDR3: CASSRVSGVYEQYF. DNA for the CDR3: TGTGCCAGCAGCCGGGTGTCAGGGGTGTACGAGCAGTACTTC. J is TRBJ2-7 and V is TRBV5-6, with a tentative D call TRBD1 (6 bases). Germline V gives CDR1 SGHDT, CDR2 YYEEEE. V was clipped by 4 bases and J by 4 bases, with 15 bases between them. The CDR3 covers 14 residues.

This clone has ten or more counts. The V gene is TRBV21-1, the J gene TRBJ2-5; the table assigns TRBD1, which was not confirmed against the DNA. TRBV21-1 is a pseudogene locus. The CDR3 consists of 14 residues. The CDR3 DNA is TGTGCCAGCAGAACAGGGCCTTGCCAAGAGACCCAGTACTTC. This translates into CASRTGPCQETQYF.

This clone was recorded many times. V gene TRBV30 combines with J gene TRBJ1-5, with 7 bases that match TRBD1. Losses at the gene ends were 3 bases for V and 2 bases for J; bases not matched to a gene: 10. The CDR3 contains 16 residues. CDR1 is GTSNPN, CDR2 SVGIG, per germline (reference sequence). The CDR3 region has the DNA TGTGCCTGGAGAGAACGAGGGGGCGTAGGCAATCAGCCCCAGCATTTT. As protein: CAWRERGGVGNQPQHF.

There are many counts of this clone. The gene calls are TRBV6-1 and TRBJ2-7, with D uncertain. V shed 6 bases and J shed 0 bases, with 6 bases lying between them. This CDR3 has 12 amino acids. CDR1 is MNHNS, CDR2 SASEGT, per germline. The CDR3 nucleotides are TGTGCCAGCAGCGACATCTCCTACGAGCAGTACTTC. Translating gives CASSDISYEQYF.

This clone was found many times. The rearrangement links TRBV5-1 to TRBJ2-3, with D unclear. Germline loops: CDR1 SGHRS, CDR2 YFSETQ. The CDR3 loop spans 16 amino acids. V lost 0 bases, J lost 0 bases, and 11 bases lay in between. The CDR3 here is CASSLDRQPSTDTQYF. The CDR3 coding sequence is TGCGCCAGCAGCTTGGACAGACAACCTAGCACAGATACGCAGTATTTT.